The 9 T cell receptor beta chains below were found in one sample sequenced in a study of blood T cell repertoires in COVID-19. TCRdb's copy holds only in-frame clones and misses some; the assay was immunoSEQ multiplex PCR. The sample lists approximately 59,000 clones, 80% to 90% seen once, with more than 15% in the top ten. The sequenced sample was peripheral blood. The receptors come from a man older than 75 with acute or convalescent COVID-19.

This clone was observed a handful of times. This chain connects TRBV7-3 to TRBJ1-1; tentative D call: TRBD1 (5 bases). The CDR3 has 14 amino acids. The V end was cut by 5 bases, the J end by 7 bases, with 17 bases between. Germline V gene data show CDR1 as SGHTA and CDR2 as FQGTGA. The CDR3 DNA reads as TGTGCCAGCAGCCCAACCCGACAGTCTGATGAAGCTTTCTTT. Residues: CASSPTRQSDEAFF.

This clone came up a few times. The chain links TRBV6-4 to TRBJ2-1, with TRBD2 as a possible D gene (5 bases). The CDR3 runs to 13 residues. Germline V lookup: CDR1 MRHNA, CDR2 SNTAGT. V gave up 2 bases and J gave up 6 bases, with 8 bases separating them. DNA of the CDR3: TGTGCCAGCAGTGACCAGACTACCAATGAGCAGTTCTTC. Its protein is CASSDQTTNEQFF.

V gene TRBV2 combines with J gene TRBJ2-7; TRBD2 aligns across 9 bases. Germline V lookup: CDR1 SNHLY, CDR2 FYNNEI. V gave up 8 bases and J gave up 5 bases; unmatched junction bases: 10. This CDR3 has 14 amino acids. The CDR3 region has the DNA TGTGCCAGCCGCCCGGGACTAGCAATCAACGAGCAGTACTTC. Its translation: CASRPGLAINEQYF.

V usage is TRBV19 and J usage is TRBJ1-3; no reliable D call. This CDR3 is built from 13 residues. V lost 10 bases, J lost 3 bases, and 13 bases lay in between. In germline, CDR1 is LNHDA, CDR2 SQIVND (reference sequence). CDR3 in amino acids: CATLTEFGNTIYF. The CDR3 DNA reads as TGTGCCACGCTCACAGAATTTGGAAACACCATATATTTT.

This clone was counted a single time. The chain links TRBV27 to TRBJ1-2; D ambiguous. CDR1 is MNHEY and CDR2 is SMNVEV in the germline V gene (reference sequence). V was shortened by 10 bases and J by 1 base, with 13 bases between the two germline ends. The CDR3 covers 13 residues. The DNA for the CDR3 is TGTGCCACCAAGAGACGGGATAACTATGGCTACACCTTC. The encoded protein is CATKRRDNYGYTF.

This chain joins TRBV5-5 and TRBJ2-3, with 8 bases identical to TRBD1. Germline CDR1 is SGHKS and CDR2 is YYEKEE (reference sequence). This CDR3 region has 14 residues. V lost 2 bases, J lost 8 bases, and 7 bases stayed unmatched. The CDR3 DNA follows: TGTGCCAGCAGCTTAGGGGGACAGGTCCCTACGCAGTATTTT. Translation: CASSLGGQVPTQYF. The variable domain in full, with the rest retrieved from reference TRBV5-5 and TRBJ2-3, is DAGVTQSPTHLIKTRGQQVTLRCSPISGHKSVSWYQQVLGQGPQFIFQYYEKEERGRGNFPDRFSARQFPNYSSELNVNALLLGDSALYLCASSLGGQVPTQYFGPGTRLTVL.

The genes are TRBV25-1 and TRBJ1-2; possibly TRBD1 for D (5 bases). Trimming pared 6 bases from V and 4 bases from J, leaving 18 bases between. The CDR3 contains 15 residues. CDR1 is MGHDK, CDR2 SYGVNS, per germline. The CDR3 region is CASSDIGGLGYGYTF. For the CDR3, the DNA is TGTGCCAGCAGCGACATCGGGGGTTTAGGCTATGGCTACACCTTC.

The CDR3 reads CSAGLYNEQFF. The DNA for the CDR3 is TGCAGTGCCGGACTTTACAATGAGCAGTTCTTC. This chain uses TRBV20-1 with TRBJ2-1, with D perhaps TRBD2 (5 bases). Germline V gives CDR1 DFQATT, CDR2 SNEGSKA (reference sequence). The CDR3 runs to 11 residues. The V end lost 6 bases, the J end lost 4 bases, and 7 bases lay between the germline ends.

This clone was seen a handful of times. The V call is TRBV30, the J call TRBJ1-2, with a tentative D call TRBD1 (6 bases). V was clipped by 0 bases and J by 0 bases, with 8 bases between them. Per the germline V gene, CDR1 is GTSNPN and CDR2 is SVGIG (reference sequence). The CDR3 runs 14 residues. CDR3 nucleotide sequence: TGTGCCTGGAGTGTCCCAGGGGCTAACTATGGCTACACCTTC. As protein: CAWSVPGANYGYTF.